This T cell receptor beta chain was retrieved from a study of blood T cells in healthy people across ages. Study-level points and caveats: Percentage of naive T cells showed a strong correlation with TCR beta diversity.

A sample-barcoded 5' primer and a J-beta primer mix were used in a second PCR of roughly 7 to 12 cycles. Every sample gave at least 3 million paired-end reads containing CDR3. TCRdb fed the 5' RACE reads into MiXCR, producing one record per CDR3 protein. The data contain approximately 360,000 distinct CDR3 sequences, 50% to 60% of them seen just once; the ten biggest clones take up roughly 51%. The CDR3 is 14 residues long. Germline V gives CDR1 KGHDR, CDR2 SFDVKD. The V end lost 4 bases, the J end lost 7 bases, and 14 bases lay between the germline ends. This clonotype was counted a few times. Its antigen remains unknown.

The sequencing input was blood. This TCR derives from a man in his sixties in good health. The chain combines TRBV24-1 with TRBJ2-3; tentative D call: TRBD1 (6 bases). The CDR3 region is CATSDPGQLNTQYF. As DNA, the CDR3 is TGTGCCACCAGTGACCCCGGACAGCTCAATACGCAGTATTTT.